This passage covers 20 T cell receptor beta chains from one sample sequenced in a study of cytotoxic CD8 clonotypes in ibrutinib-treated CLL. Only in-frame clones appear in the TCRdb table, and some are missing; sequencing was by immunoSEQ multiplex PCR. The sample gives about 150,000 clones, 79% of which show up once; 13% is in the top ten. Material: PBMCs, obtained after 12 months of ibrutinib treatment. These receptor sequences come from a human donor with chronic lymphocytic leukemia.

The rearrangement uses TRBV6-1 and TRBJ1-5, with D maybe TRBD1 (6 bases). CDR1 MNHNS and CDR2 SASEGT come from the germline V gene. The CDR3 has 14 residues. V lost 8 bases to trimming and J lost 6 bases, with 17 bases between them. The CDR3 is CASGRTALGQPQHF. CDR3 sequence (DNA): TGTGCCAGCGGGCGGACAGCTCTAGGTCAGCCCCAGCATTTT.

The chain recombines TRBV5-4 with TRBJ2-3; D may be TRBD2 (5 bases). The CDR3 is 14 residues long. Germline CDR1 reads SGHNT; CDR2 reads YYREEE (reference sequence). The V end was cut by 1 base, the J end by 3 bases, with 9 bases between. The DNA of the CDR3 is TGTGCCAGCAGCTTGCGGGGATTAACAGATACGCAGTATTTT. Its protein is CASSLRGLTDTQYF.

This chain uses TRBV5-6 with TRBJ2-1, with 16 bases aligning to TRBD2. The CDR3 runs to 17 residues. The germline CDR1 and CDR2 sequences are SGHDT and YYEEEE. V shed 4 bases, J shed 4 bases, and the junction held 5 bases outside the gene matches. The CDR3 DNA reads TGTGCCAGCAGCCCGGGGACTAGCGGGAGGGTATACAATGAGCAGTTCTTC. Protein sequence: CASSPGTSGRVYNEQFF. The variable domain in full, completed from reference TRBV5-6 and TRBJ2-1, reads DAGVTQSPTHLIKTRGQQVTLRCSPKSGHDTVSWYQQALGQGPQFIFQYYEEEERQRGNFPDRFSGHQFPNYSSELNVNALLLGDSALYLCASSPGTSGRVYNEQFFGPGTRLTVL.

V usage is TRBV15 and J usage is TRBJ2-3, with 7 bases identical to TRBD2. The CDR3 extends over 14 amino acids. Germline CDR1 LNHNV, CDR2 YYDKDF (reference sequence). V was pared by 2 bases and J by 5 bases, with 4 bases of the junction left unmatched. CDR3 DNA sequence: TGTGCCACCAGCAGAAGTTCTAGCGGAGATACGCAGTATTTT. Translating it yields CATSRSSSGDTQYF. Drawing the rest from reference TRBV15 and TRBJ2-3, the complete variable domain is DAMVIQNPRYQVTQFGKPVTLSCSQTLNHNVMYWYQQKSSQAPKLLFHYYDKDFNNEADTPDNFQSRRPNTSFCFLDIRSPGLGDTAMYLCATSRSSSGDTQYFGPGTRLTVL.

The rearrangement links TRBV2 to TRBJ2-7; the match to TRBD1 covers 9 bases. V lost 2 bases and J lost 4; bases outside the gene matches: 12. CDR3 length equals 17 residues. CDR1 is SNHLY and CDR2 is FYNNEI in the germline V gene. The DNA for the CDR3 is TGTGCCAGCAGTGAAAACCGGTTGGGACAGGGTTCATACGAGCAGTACTTC. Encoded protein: CASSENRLGQGSYEQYF. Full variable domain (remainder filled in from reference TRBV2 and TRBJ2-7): EPEVTQTPSHQVTQMGQEVILRCVPISNHLYFYWYRQILGQKVEFLVSFYNNEISEKSEIFDDQFSVERPDGSNFTLKIRSTKLEDSAMYFCASSENRLGQGSYEQYFGPGTRLTVT.

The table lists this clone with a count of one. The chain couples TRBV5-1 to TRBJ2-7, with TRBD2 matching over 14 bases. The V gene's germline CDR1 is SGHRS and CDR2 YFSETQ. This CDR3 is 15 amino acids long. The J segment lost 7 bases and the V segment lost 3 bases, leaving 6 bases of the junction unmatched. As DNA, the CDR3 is TGCGCCAGCAGCTCAGGACTAGCGGGAGGAGGAGAGCAGTACTTC. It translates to CASSSGLAGGGEQYF.

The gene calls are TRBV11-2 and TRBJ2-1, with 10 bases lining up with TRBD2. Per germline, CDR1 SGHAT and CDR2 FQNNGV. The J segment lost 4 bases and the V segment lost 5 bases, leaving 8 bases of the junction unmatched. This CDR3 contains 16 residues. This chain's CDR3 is CASSTRGSGRYNEQFF. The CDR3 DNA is TGTGCCAGCAGCACCCGAGGTAGCGGGAGGTACAATGAGCAGTTCTTC.

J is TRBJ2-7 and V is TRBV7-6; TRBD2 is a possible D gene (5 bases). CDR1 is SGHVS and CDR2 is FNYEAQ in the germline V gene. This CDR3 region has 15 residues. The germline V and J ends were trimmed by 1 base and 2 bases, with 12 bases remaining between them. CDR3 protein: CASSLELGRTYEQYF. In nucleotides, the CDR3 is TGTGCCAGCAGCTTAGAGCTGGGGAGAACCTACGAGCAGTACTTC.

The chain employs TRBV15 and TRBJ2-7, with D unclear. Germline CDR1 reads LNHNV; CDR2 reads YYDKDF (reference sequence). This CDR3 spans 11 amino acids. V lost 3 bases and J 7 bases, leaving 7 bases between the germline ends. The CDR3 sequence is CATSSLREQYF. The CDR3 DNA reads TGTGCCACCAGCAGTTTGCGGGAGCAGTACTTC. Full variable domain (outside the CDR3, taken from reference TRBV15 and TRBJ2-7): DAMVIQNPRYQVTQFGKPVTLSCSQTLNHNVMYWYQQKSSQAPKLLFHYYDKDFNNEADTPDNFQSRRPNTSFCFLDIRSPGLGDTAMYLCATSSLREQYFGPGTRLTVT.

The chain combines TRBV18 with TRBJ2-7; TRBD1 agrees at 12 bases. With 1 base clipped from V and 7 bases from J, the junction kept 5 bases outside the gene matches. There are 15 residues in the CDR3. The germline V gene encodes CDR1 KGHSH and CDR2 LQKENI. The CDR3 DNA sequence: TGTGCCAGCTCACCACGAGGGACAGGGGGCGGTGAGCAGTACTTC. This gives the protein CASSPRGTGGGEQYF.

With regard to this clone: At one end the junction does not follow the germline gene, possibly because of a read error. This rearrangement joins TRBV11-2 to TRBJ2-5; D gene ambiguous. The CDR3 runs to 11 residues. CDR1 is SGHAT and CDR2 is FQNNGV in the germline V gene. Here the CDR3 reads CASSLADVLHF. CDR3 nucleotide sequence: TGTGCCAGCAGCTTAGCGGACGTATTACACTTC.

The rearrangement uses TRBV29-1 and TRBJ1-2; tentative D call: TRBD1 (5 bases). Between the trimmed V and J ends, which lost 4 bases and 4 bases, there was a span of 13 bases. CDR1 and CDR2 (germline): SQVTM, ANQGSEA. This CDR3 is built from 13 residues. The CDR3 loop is CSVGSGGAYGYTF. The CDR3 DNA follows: TGCAGCGTTGGTTCCGGAGGGGCCTATGGCTACACCTTC.

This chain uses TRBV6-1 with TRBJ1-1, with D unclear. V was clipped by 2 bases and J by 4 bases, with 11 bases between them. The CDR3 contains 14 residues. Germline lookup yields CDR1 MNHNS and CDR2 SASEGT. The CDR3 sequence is CASSESLGGTEAFF. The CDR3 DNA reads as TGTGCCAGCAGTGAAAGTTTGGGAGGCACTGAAGCTTTCTTT.

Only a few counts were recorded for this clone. As DNA, the CDR3 is TGTGCCAGCAGTGAAAAGGGATTTTCCAATCAGCCCCAGCATTTT. Translated: CASSEKGFSNQPQHF. The chain employs TRBV2 and TRBJ1-5; the D is unclear. This CDR3 contains 15 residues. The germline V gene has CDR1 SNHLY and CDR2 FYNNEI. Trimming stripped 2 bases from V and 3 bases from J, with 11 bases between. The full variable domain, its missing parts supplied by reference TRBV2 and TRBJ1-5, is EPEVTQTPSHQVTQMGQEVILRCVPISNHLYFYWYRQILGQKVEFLVSFYNNEISEKSEIFDDQFSVERPDGSNFTLKIRSTKLEDSAMYFCASSEKGFSNQPQHFGDGTRLSIL.

The CDR3 coding sequence is TGTGCCAGCTCACCTTCACGGCGGGAGGGCCGGATTGAGCAGTTCTTC. Translation gives CASSPSRREGRIEQFF. The rearrangement joins TRBV18 to TRBJ2-1; 9 nucleotides match TRBD2. V trimming: 3 bases; J trimming: 9 bases; junction bases outside the gene matches: 12. CDR3 size: 16 residues. Germline V CDR1 and CDR2: KGHSH, LQKENI.

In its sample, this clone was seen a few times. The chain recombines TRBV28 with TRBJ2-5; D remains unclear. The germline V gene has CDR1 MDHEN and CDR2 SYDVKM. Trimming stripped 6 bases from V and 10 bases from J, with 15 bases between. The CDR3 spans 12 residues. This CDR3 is CASRTRRTDQYF. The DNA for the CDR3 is TGTGCCAGCAGAACCCGACGGACGGACCAGTACTTC.

As DNA, the CDR3 is TGCGCCAGCAGCTTGGCCGGACTAGCGGACAATTACCACTACGAGCAGTACTTC. Translated: CASSLAGLADNYHYEQYF. The V call is TRBV5-1, the J call TRBJ2-7, with 10 nucleotides matching TRBD2. The junction had 12 bases not matched to a gene; V was cut back by 0 bases and J by 3 bases. The CDR3 length is 18 residues. CDR1 is SGHRS and CDR2 is YFSETQ in the germline V gene.

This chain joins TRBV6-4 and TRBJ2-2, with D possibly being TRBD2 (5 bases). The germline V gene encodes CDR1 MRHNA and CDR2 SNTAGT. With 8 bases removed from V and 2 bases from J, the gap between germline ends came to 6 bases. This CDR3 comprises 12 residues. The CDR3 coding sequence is TGTGCCAGCGGACTTAACACCGGGGAGCTGTTTTTT. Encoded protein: CASGLNTGELFF.

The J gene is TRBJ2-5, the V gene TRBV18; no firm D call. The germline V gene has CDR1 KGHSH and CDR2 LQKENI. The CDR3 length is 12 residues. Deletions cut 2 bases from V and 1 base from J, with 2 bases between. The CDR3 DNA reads TGTGCCAGCTCACCAATCCAAGAGACCCAGTACTTC. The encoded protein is CASSPIQETQYF.

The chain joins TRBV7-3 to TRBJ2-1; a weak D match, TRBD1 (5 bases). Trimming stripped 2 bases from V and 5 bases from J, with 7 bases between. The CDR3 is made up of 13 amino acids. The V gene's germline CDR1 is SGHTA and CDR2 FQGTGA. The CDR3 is CASSLGHNNEQFF. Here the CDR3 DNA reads TGTGCCAGCAGCTTAGGACATAACAATGAGCAGTTCTTC.